These T cell receptor beta chains were read from a single sample in a study of CD8 T cells in Susac syndrome. TCRdb passed the immunoSEQ multiplex PCR reads through MiXCR, listing each CDR3 protein once. Among about 120,000 distinct CDR3 sequences listed, roughly 94% were seen once. The sequenced sample consisted of CD8+ T cells from PBMCs. Receptors were obtained from a human donor with Susac syndrome. The CDR3 runs from the conserved cysteine through the conserved F or W. A D gene is named only where the DNA matches it firmly. Size is omitted from some rows. Given values are once, few, many or a class for expanded clones.

>.|.|TRBJ2-7|TRBV5-4
CASSLVAGDSEQYF
TGTGCCAGCAGCTTGGTTGCCGGGGATAGCGAGCAGTACTTC
>.|.|TRBJ2-5|TRBV13
CASSFIIGEKETQYF
TGTGCCAGCAGCTTTATCATCGGGGAGAAAGAGACCCAGTACTTC
>.|.|TRBJ2-1|TRBV20-1
CSATWVDEQFF
TGCAGTGCGACCTGGGTGGATGAGCAGTTCTTC
>TRBD2|.|TRBJ2-2|TRBV9
CASTGGTGELFF
TGTGCCAGCACGGGGGGGACCGGGGAGCTGTTTTTT
>.|.|TRBJ2-2|TRBV27
CASSWGANTGELFF
TGTGCCAGCAGTTGGGGGGCCAACACCGGGGAGCTGTTTTTT
>TRBD2|.|TRBJ2-7|TRBV29-1
CSAGGGYEQYF
TGCAGCGCAGGCGGGGGATACGAGCAGTACTTC
>.|once|TRBJ2-3|TRBV12-3/TRBV12-4
CASSFPQDTQYF
TGTGCCAGCAGTTTTCCCCAAGATACGCAGTATTTT
>.|few|TRBJ2-5|TRBV12-3/TRBV12-4
CASSFRETQYF
TGTGCCAGCAGTTTCAGGGAGACCCAGTACTTC
>.|.|TRBJ2-7|TRBV30
CAWSVSDSREQYF
TGTGCCTGGAGTGTTTCAGACAGTCGCGAGCAGTACTTC
>.|.|TRBJ1-2|TRBV10-3
CAISESGVSGYGYTF
TGTGCCATCAGTGAGTCAGGGGTATCCGGCTATGGCTACACCTTC
>TRBD1|.|TRBJ2-5|TRBV5-6
CASSLRGQGARETQYF
TGTGCCAGCAGCTTGAGGGGACAGGGGGCTCGGGAGACCCAGTACTTC
>.|.|TRBJ2-7|TRBV11-2
CASSLVSTGNYEQYF
TGTGCCAGCAGCTTAGTCTCGACGGGGAACTACGAGCAGTACTTC
>.|.|TRBJ1-1|TRBV6-6
CASRQTPNTEAFF
TGTGCCAGCAGACAGACCCCGAACACTGAAGCTTTCTTT
>.|once|TRBJ2-3|TRBV9
CASTERNTDTQYF
TGTGCCAGCACGGAACGAAACACAGATACGCAGTATTTT
>.|.|TRBJ1-2|TRBV7-9
CASSEIYGYTF
TGTGCCAGCAGCGAGATCTATGGCTACACCTTC
>.|.|TRBJ1-2|TRBV20-1
CSAETGYADGYTF
TGCAGTGCTGAAACAGGGTATGCCGATGGCTACACCTTC
>.|.|TRBJ2-5|TRBV6-5
CASSDSQVQETQYF
TGTGCCAGCAGTGACAGCCAAGTACAAGAGACCCAGTACTTC
>.|.|TRBJ2-1|TRBV4-3
CASSQDPLSSYNEQFF
TGCGCCAGCAGCCAAGATCCCCTGAGCTCCTACAATGAGCAGTTCTTC
>TRBD2|.|TRBJ2-3|TRBV4-1
CASRPSGGAADTQYF
TGCGCCAGCAGACCCAGCGGGGGGGCGGCAGATACGCAGTATTTT
>.|few|TRBJ1-5|TRBV12-3/TRBV12-4
CASSLAGGNQPQHF
TGTGCCAGCAGTTTAGCGGGGGGGAATCAGCCCCAGCATTTT
>.|.|TRBJ2-2|TRBV3-1
CASSDERGGELFF
TGTGCCAGCAGCGACGAACGTGGCGGGGAGCTGTTTTTT
>.|.|TRBJ2-5|TRBV5-6
CASSASRDVTLRGETQYF
TGTGCCAGCAGCGCGTCCCGGGACGTCACTCTGAGGGGCGAGACCCAGTACTTC
>TRBD1|.|TRBJ2-7|TRBV18
CASCEGQTTSYEQYF
TGTGCCAGCTGTGAGGGACAGACCACCTCCTACGAGCAGTACTTC
>.|.|TRBJ2-2|TRBV6-5
CASREVSGELFF
TGTGCCAGCAGGGAGGTGTCCGGGGAGCTGTTTTTT
>TRBD2|.|TRBJ2-7|TRBV29-1
CSVEGLAGGNSYEQYF
TGCAGCGTTGAGGGGCTAGCGGGGGGGAACTCCTACGAGCAGTACTTC
>.|.|TRBJ2-2|TRBV27
CASSLLGAGELFF
TGTGCCAGCAGTTTATTGGGGGCCGGGGAGCTGTTTTTT
>TRBD1|.|TRBJ1-2|TRBV5-4
CASSFTGGDGYTF
TGTGCCAGCAGCTTCACAGGGGGGGATGGCTACACCTTC
>.|.|TRBJ1-4|TRBV30
CAWSPLGEATNEKLFF
TGTGCCTGGAGTCCCCTCGGGGAGGCCACTAATGAAAAACTGTTTTTT
>.|.|TRBJ1-5|TRBV2
CASSTNGGNQPQHF
TGTGCCAGCAGTACGAACGGGGGAAATCAGCCCCAGCATTTT
>.|.|TRBJ2-3|TRBV24-1
CATSDFRAETQYF
TGTGCCACCAGTGATTTCAGAGCGGAAACGCAGTATTTT
>.|.|TRBJ1-1|TRBV7-2
CASSGPGITEAFF
TGTGCCAGCAGCGGTCCCGGGATCACTGAAGCTTTCTTT
>TRBD1|.|TRBJ1-1|TRBV7-9
CASSLMEGADTEAFF
TGTGCCAGCAGCTTAATGGAGGGGGCGGACACTGAAGCTTTCTTT
>.|once|TRBJ1-1|TRBV29-1
CSVEVLVREAFF
TGCAGCGTTGAAGTTTTAGTCCGTGAAGCTTTCTTT
>.|.|TRBJ1-5|TRBV25-1
CASSDEAYSNQPQHF
TGTGCCAGCAGTGATGAGGCCTATAGCAATCAGCCCCAGCATTTT
>.|.|TRBJ1-3|TRBV12-3/TRBV12-4
CASSRARPGNTIYF
TGTGCCAGCAGCCGTGCCAGACCTGGAAACACCATATATTTT
>.|.|TRBJ2-1|TRBV12-3/TRBV12-4
CASTGTSGEQFF
TGTGCCAGCACCGGGACCTCGGGGGAGCAGTTCTTC
>.|.|TRBJ2-3|TRBV4-1
CASSQSTDTQYF
TGTGCCAGCAGCCAGAGCACAGATACGCAGTATTTT
>.|.|TRBJ1-6|TRBV14
CASSQEGRVASSPLHF
TGTGCCAGCAGCCAAGAGGGTCGGGTGGCGAGCTCACCCCTCCACTTT
>.|.|TRBJ2-1|TRBV9
CASSPPRSGEQFF
TGTGCCAGCAGCCCCCCTAGATCGGGTGAGCAGTTCTTC
>TRBD1|.|TRBJ1-5|TRBV5-1
CASSPTGALNQPQHF
TGCGCCAGCAGCCCAACAGGGGCCCTCAATCAGCCCCAGCATTTT
>.|.|TRBJ2-3|TRBV20-1
CSARGGDTQYF
TGCAGTGCTAGAGGGGGAGATACGCAGTATTTT
>.|.|TRBJ1-5|TRBV12-3/TRBV12-4
CASSNWNNQPQHF
TGTGCCAGCAGTAACTGGAATAATCAGCCCCAGCATTTT
>.|.|TRBJ1-2|TRBV11-2
CASSSLRLYGYTF
TGTGCCAGCAGCTCGCTCCGCCTCTATGGCTACACCTTC
>.|.|TRBJ2-1|TRBV4-1
CASSQKGQSEQFF
TGCGCCAGCAGCCAAAAAGGACAGAGTGAGCAGTTCTTC
>.|.|TRBJ1-1|TRBV5-6
CASSLAEGNTEAFF
TGTGCCAGCAGCTTGGCGGAGGGGAACACTGAAGCTTTCTTT
>TRBD1|.|TRBJ2-7|TRBV23-1
CASSQGTESYEQYF
TGCGCCAGCAGTCAAGGGACAGAGTCCTACGAGCAGTACTTC
>TRBD2|.|TRBJ2-1|TRBV4-3
CASSQVSAGGPREQFF
TGCGCCAGCAGCCAAGTTTCGGCGGGGGGGCCCCGCGAGCAGTTCTTC
>.|.|TRBJ2-5|TRBV2
CASSGFGETQYF
TGTGCCAGCAGTGGTTTTGGAGAGACCCAGTACTTC
>TRBD1|.|TRBJ1-2|TRBV27
CASRTSDRGYGYTF
TGTGCCAGCAGGACTTCGGACAGGGGGTATGGCTACACCTTC
>.|.|TRBJ1-1|TRBV2
CASSESQGGTEAFF
TGTGCCAGCAGTGAGAGTCAGGGTGGGACTGAAGCTTTCTTT
>.|once|TRBJ2-1|TRBV14
CASSHTGNEQFF
TGTGCCAGCAGCCATACGGGGAATGAGCAGTTCTTC
>.|.|TRBJ1-4|TRBV3-1
CASSSEGDAEKLFF
TGTGCCAGCAGTTCGGAGGGTGATGCTGAAAAACTGTTTTTT
>TRBD1|.|TRBJ1-5|TRBV20-1
CSARPGGEYNQPQHF
TGCAGTGCCAGGCCAGGGGGCGAATACAATCAGCCCCAGCATTTT